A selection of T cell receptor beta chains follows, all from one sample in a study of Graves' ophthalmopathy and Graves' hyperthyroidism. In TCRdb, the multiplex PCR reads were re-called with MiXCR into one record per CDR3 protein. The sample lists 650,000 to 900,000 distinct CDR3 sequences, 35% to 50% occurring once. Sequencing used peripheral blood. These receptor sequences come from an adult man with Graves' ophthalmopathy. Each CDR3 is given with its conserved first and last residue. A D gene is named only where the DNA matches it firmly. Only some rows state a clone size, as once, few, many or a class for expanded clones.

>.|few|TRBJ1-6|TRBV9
CASSDYHNSPLHF
TGTGCCAGCAGCGACTACCATAATTCACCCCTCCACTTT
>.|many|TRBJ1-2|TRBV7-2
CASSLVGKPYGYTF
TGTGCCAGCAGCTTAGTGGGAAAACCCTATGGCTACACCTTC
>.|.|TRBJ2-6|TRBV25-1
CASVQTGTGANVLTF
TGTGCCAGCGTGCAGACAGGCACTGGGGCCAACGTCCTGACTTTC
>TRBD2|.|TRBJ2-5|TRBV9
CASSEEAGGRETQYF
TGTGCCAGCAGCGAGGAAGCGGGGGGGCGGGAGACCCAGTACTTC
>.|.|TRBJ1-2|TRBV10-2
CASSEDRQYGYTF
TGCGCCAGCAGTGAGGACAGACAGTATGGCTACACCTTC
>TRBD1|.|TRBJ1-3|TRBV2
CASSLGQIGLSF
TGTGCCAGCAGCTTGGGACAGATAGGGCTGAGTTTT
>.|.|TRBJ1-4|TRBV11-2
CASSPRGGTSISEKLFF
TGTGCCAGCAGCCCCCGAGGTGGGACATCGATAAGTGAAAAACTGTTTTTT
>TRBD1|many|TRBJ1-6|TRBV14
CASTPGTGDSPLHF
TGTGCCAGCACCCCCGGGACAGGGGATTCACCCCTCCACTTT
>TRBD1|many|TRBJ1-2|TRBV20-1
CSASETGGVGYTF
TGCAGTGCTAGTGAGACAGGGGGAGTTGGCTACACCTTC
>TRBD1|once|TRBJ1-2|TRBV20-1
CSARGQGASSNYGYTF
TGCAGTGCGAGAGGGCAGGGGGCATCGTCTAACTATGGCTACACCTTC
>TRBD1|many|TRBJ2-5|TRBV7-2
CASSFDRGGGRETQYF
TGTGCCAGCAGCTTCGACAGGGGTGGAGGGCGAGAGACCCAGTACTTC
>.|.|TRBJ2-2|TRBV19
CATAAMRVGAGGLFF
TGTGCCACAGCTGCTATGCGGGTGGGAGCCGGGGGGCTGTTTTTT
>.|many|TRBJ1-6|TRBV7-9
CASSYSRGYNSPLHF
TGTGCCAGCAGCTATAGCCGGGGCTATAATTCACCCCTCCACTTT
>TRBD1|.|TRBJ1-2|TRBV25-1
CASPAEGAGYGYTF
TGTGCCAGCCCTGCGGAGGGGGCCGGCTATGGCTACACCTTC
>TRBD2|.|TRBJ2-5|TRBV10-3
CAISMPSGSQTETQYF
TGTGCCATCAGTATGCCTAGCGGGAGCCAAACGGAGACCCAGTACTTC
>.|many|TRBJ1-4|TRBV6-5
CASSYRGNEKLFF
TGTGCCAGCAGTTATCGAGGCAATGAAAAACTGTTTTTT
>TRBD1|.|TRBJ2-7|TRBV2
CASSSGTGGSRYEQYF
TGTGCCAGCAGTAGCGGGACAGGGGGCAGTAGGTACGAGCAGTACTTC
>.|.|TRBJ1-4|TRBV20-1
CSAIEGLGTRFF
TGCAGTGCTATTGAAGGTCTGGGGACTCGGTTTTTT
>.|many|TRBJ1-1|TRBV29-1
CSVAGFGMNTEAFF
TGCAGCGTAGCAGGGTTCGGGATGAACACTGAAGCTTTCTTT
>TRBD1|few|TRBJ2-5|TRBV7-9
CASSWGTGRRKEQETQYF
TGTGCCAGCAGCTGGGGGACAGGACGGAGGAAAGAACAAGAGACCCAGTACTTC
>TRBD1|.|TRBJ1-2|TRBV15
CAASSRDRSYGYTF
TGTGCCGCCAGCAGCCGGGACAGATCCTATGGCTACACCTTC
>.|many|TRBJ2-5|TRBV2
CASSATRATETQYF
TGTGCCAGCAGTGCGACCAGGGCTACGGAGACCCAGTACTTC
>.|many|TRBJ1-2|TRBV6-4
CASTPLGGNYGYTF
TGTGCCAGCACCCCCTTGGGGGGGAACTATGGCTACACCTTC
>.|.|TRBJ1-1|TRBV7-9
CASSSGTVSSEAFF
TGTGCCAGCAGCTCAGGGACGGTGTCGAGTGAAGCTTTCTTT
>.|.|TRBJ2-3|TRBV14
CASSQRPPDTQYF
TGTGCCAGCAGCCAGCGACCGCCAGATACGCAGTATTTT
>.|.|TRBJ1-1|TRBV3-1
CASSPTGQDTEAFF
TGTGCCAGCAGCCCGACGGGGCAGGACACTGAAGCTTTCTTT
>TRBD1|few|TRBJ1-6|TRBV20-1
CSARGRPAGGSPLHF
TGCAGTGCTAGGGGACGACCGGCAGGGGGTTCACCCCTCCACTTT
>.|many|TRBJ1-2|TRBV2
CASSEGRDYGYTF
TGTGCCAGCAGTGAAGGACGGGACTATGGCTACACCTTC
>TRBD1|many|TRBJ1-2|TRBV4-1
CASSQDRGQGRGYTF
TGCGCCAGCAGCCAAGACCGCGGACAGGGGCGAGGCTACACCTTC
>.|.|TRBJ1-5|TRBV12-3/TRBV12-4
CASSFLTPGNQPQHF
TGTGCCAGCAGTTTTTTGACTCCGGGCAATCAGCCCCAGCATTTT
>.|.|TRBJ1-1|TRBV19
CASNYGLREAFF
TGTGCCAGTAATTACGGATTACGCGAAGCTTTCTTT
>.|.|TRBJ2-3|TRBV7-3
CASSHIDSDTQYF
TGTGCCAGCAGCCATATCGACTCAGATACGCAGTATTTT
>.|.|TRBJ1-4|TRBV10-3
CASGRPTTNEKLFF
TGTGCCAGCGGCAGGCCCACAACTAATGAAAAACTGTTTTTT
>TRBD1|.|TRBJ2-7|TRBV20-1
CSARDPGQGAYEQYF
TGCAGTGCTAGAGACCCGGGACAGGGGGCCTACGAGCAGTACTTC
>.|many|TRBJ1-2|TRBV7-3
CASMRGYTF
TGTGCCAGCATGAGGGGCTACACCTTC
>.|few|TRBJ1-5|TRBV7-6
CASSLVPDVNQPQHF
TGTGCCAGCAGCTTAGTCCCGGACGTAAATCAGCCCCAGCATTTT
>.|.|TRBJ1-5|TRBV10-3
CAISDFGRDSNRPQHF
TGTGCCATCAGTGATTTCGGCAGGGATAGCAATCGGCCCCAGCATTTT
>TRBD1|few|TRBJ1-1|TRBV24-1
CASSLRTGYTEAFF
TGTGCCAGCAGTTTGCGGACAGGGTACACTGAAGCTTTCTTT
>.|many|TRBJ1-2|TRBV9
CASSVEGLDYGYTF
TGTGCCAGCAGCGTAGAGGGATTGGACTATGGCTACACCTTC
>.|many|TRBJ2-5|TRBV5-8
CASSLEARGETQYF
TGTGCCAGCAGCTTGGAGGCACGGGGGGAGACCCAGTACTTC
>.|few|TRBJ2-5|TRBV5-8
CASSLTGWETQYF
TGTGCCAGCAGCTTGACAGGGTGGGAGACCCAGTACTTC
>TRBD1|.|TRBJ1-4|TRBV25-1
CASRQQGAMTNEKLFF
TGTGCCAGCAGGCAACAGGGGGCGATGACTAATGAAAAACTGTTTTTT
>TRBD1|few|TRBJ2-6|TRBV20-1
CSGQGGGANVLTF
TGCAGCGGACAGGGCGGGGGGGCCAACGTCCTGACTTTC
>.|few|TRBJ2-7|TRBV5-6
CASSHDYSYEQYF
TGTGCCAGCAGCCACGATTACTCCTACGAGCAGTACTTC
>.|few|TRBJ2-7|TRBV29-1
CSVGGRNEQYF
TGCAGCGTAGGGGGGAGGAACGAGCAGTACTTC
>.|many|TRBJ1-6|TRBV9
CASSPIDRFGSPLHF
TGTGCCAGCAGCCCTATAGACAGGTTTGGCTCACCCCTCCACTTT
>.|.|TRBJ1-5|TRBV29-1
CSSDGQSDYQPQHF
TGCAGCAGTGACGGACAGTCCGACTATCAGCCCCAGCATTTT
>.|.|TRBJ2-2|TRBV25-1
CASSPGHNANTGELFF
TGTGCCAGTAGTCCGGGACATAATGCGAACACCGGGGAGCTGTTTTTT
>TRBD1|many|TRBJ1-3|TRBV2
CASSEKGAGGNTIYF
TGTGCCAGCAGTGAAAAGGGGGCAGGTGGAAACACCATATATTTT
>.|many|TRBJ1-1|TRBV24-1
CATSDPRDKTFF
TGTGCCACCAGTGACCCGAGGGACAAGACTTTCTTT
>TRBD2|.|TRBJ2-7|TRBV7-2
CASSQAGLALRYEQYF
TGTGCCAGCAGCCAAGCGGGACTAGCGCTTCGCTACGAGCAGTACTTC
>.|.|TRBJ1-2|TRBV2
CASSPQGRPNYGYTF
TGTGCCAGCAGTCCGCAGGGTAGGCCTAACTATGGCTACACCTTC
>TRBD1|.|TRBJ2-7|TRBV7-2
CASSRGQGSSEQYF
TGTGCCAGCAGTCGGGGACAGGGATCGTCCGAGCAGTACTTC
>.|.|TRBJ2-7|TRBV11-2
CASSRMSPGGHEQYF
TGTGCCAGCAGCCGAATGTCTCCCGGGGGCCACGAGCAGTACTTC
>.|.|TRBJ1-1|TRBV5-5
CASRLEGQLNTEAFF
TGTGCCAGCAGGTTAGAAGGACAGTTGAACACTGAAGCTTTCTTT